Presented here are 22 T cell receptor beta chains from one specimen sequenced in a study of radiation and T cells in renal cell carcinoma. As to time point: blood 4 weeks post-SBRT, at nephrectomy. The treatment was: 15 Gy SBRT to primary tumor, nephrectomy 4 weeks later. Using immunoSEQ multiplex PCR, the repertoire was profiled, and TCRdb retains in-frame clones only, with some absent. The data show about 170,000 clones, about 85% seen once. The source was blood, collected from a patient whose treatment included radiotherapy and nephrectomy. These receptor sequences come from a woman between 50 and 59 years old with renal cell carcinoma.

The chain carries TRBV2 and TRBJ1-2; a possible D gene is TRBD1 (6 bases). This CDR3 region has 13 residues. Germline CDR1 and CDR2: SNHLY and FYNNEI. V lost 3 bases, J lost 5 bases, and 10 bases lay in between. The CDR3 DNA follows: TGTGCCAGCAGTGATATAGGGGGATATGGCTACACCTTC. This sequence encodes CASSDIGGYGYTF. Full variable domain (rest looked up from reference TRBV2 and TRBJ1-2): EPEVTQTPSHQVTQMGQEVILRCVPISNHLYFYWYRQILGQKVEFLVSFYNNEISEKSEIFDDQFSVERPDGSNFTLKIRSTKLEDSAMYFCASSDIGGYGYTFGSGTRLTVV.

This chain links TRBV13 with TRBJ1-1; 7 positions match TRBD1. Germline loops: CDR1 PRHDT, CDR2 FYEKMQ (reference sequence). The CDR3 contains 14 residues. The V segment lost 1 base and the J segment 1 base; nucleotides outside the gene matches: 0. As DNA, the CDR3 is TGTGCCAGCAGCTTAGACAGGGGGAACACTGAAGCTTTCTTT. This translates into CASSLDRGNTEAFF.

This chain uses TRBV18 with TRBJ2-1; 7 positions match TRBD2. Germline loops: CDR1 KGHSH, CDR2 LQKENI. V lost 4 bases, J lost 0 bases, and 6 bases stayed unmatched. This CDR3 spans 16 amino acids. The CDR3: CASSLRAGRSYNEQFF. CDR3 DNA: TGTGCCAGCTCACTTCGAGCGGGGCGCTCCTACAATGAGCAGTTCTTC.

The chain has TRBV6-5 and TRBJ1-5; the D is unclear. The CDR3 covers 15 residues. Germline V gives CDR1 MNHEY, CDR2 SVGAGI. Trimming took 5 bases from V and 3 from J, leaving 14 bases between them. CDR3 amino acids: CASSRRRQDNQPQHF. The DNA for the CDR3 is TGTGCCAGCAGTCGACGAAGGCAGGACAATCAGCCCCAGCATTTT.

The chain joins TRBV9 to TRBJ1-4; D not certain. This CDR3 has 15 residues. Germline CDR1 reads SGDLS; CDR2 reads YYNGEE. The V end lost 4 bases, the J end lost 5 bases, and 15 bases lay between the germline ends. The CDR3 DNA follows: TGTGCCAGCAGCCTCAGCGGTGCCCTCAATGAAAAACTGTTTTTT. The encoded protein is CASSLSGALNEKLFF.

This sequence joins TRBV13 and TRBJ2-2; 10 bases fit TRBD1. Trimming cost V 4 bases and J 7 bases; bases outside gene matches: 9. In germline, CDR1 is PRHDT, CDR2 FYEKMQ (reference sequence). This CDR3 is 16 amino acids long. The CDR3 is CASSWGTGAFVGELFF. In nucleotides, the CDR3 is TGTGCCAGCAGCTGGGGGACAGGGGCGTTCGTCGGGGAGCTGTTTTTT.

The chain uses TRBV5-6 and TRBJ1-4; tentative D call: TRBD1 (5 bases). Germline V gene sequence: CDR1 SGHDT, CDR2 YYEEEE. Deletions cut 1 base from V and 7 bases from J, with 14 bases between. This CDR3 has 15 amino acids. The CDR3: CASSLFGGSSEKLFF. CDR3 nucleotide sequence: TGTGCCAGCAGCTTGTTTGGGGGTAGTAGTGAAAAACTGTTTTTT.

This chain connects TRBV6-6 to TRBJ1-5; no clear D gene. The germline V and J ends were trimmed by 3 bases and 9 bases, with 15 bases remaining between them. There are 14 residues in the CDR3. Germline CDR1 reads MNHNY; CDR2 reads SVGAGI (reference sequence). CDR3 amino acids: CASSYIGGIGPQHF. The CDR3 DNA reads as TGTGCCAGCAGTTATATAGGCGGGATTGGGCCCCAGCATTTT.

The V gene is TRBV6-6, the J gene TRBJ1-2; 8 positions match TRBD1. V lost 7 bases and J lost 2; bases outside the gene matches: 9. The CDR3 has 15 residues. CDR1 and CDR2 (germline): MNHNY, SVGAGI (reference sequence). The CDR3 DNA follows: TGTGCCAGCACCCCCGGGACAGGATTCAACTATGGCTACACCTTC. It codes for CASTPGTGFNYGYTF.

This chain joins TRBV2 and TRBJ1-6; perhaps TRBD1 as D (5 bases). The CDR3 is 15 residues long. The V end was cut by 7 bases, the J end by 2 bases, with 12 bases between. Per germline, CDR1 SNHLY and CDR2 FYNNEI. The CDR3 loop is CASNTVTAYNSPLHF. In DNA, the CDR3 is TGTGCCAGCAACACTGTGACAGCCTATAATTCACCCCTCCACTTT.

This chain uses TRBV18 with TRBJ1-2; D unresolved. The CDR3 is made up of 14 amino acids. With 0 bases removed from V and 5 bases from J, the gap between germline ends came to 10 bases. Germline lookup yields CDR1 KGHSH and CDR2 LQKENI. The CDR3 DNA reads TGTGCCAGCTCACCACCGTCGGGGTCGTATGGCTACACCTTC. This codes for CASSPPSGSYGYTF.

The chain uses TRBV2 and TRBJ2-7, with 7 bases fitting TRBD1. V dropped 5 bases and J dropped 1; count of bases not matched to a gene: 2. The CDR3 runs 13 residues. Germline CDR1 and CDR2: SNHLY and FYNNEI. CDR3: CASSPGQSYEQYF. In nucleotides, the CDR3 is TGTGCCAGCAGTCCGGGACAGTCCTACGAGCAGTACTTC. The variable domain in full, completed from reference TRBV2 and TRBJ2-7, reads EPEVTQTPSHQVTQMGQEVILRCVPISNHLYFYWYRQILGQKVEFLVSFYNNEISEKSEIFDDQFSVERPDGSNFTLKIRSTKLEDSAMYFCASSPGQSYEQYFGPGTRLTVT.

V is TRBV13 and J is TRBJ1-4; D is possibly TRBD1 (6 bases). Germline V gene sequence: CDR1 PRHDT, CDR2 FYEKMQ (reference sequence). CDR3 length: 19 residues. Trimming shortened V by 5 bases and J by 8 bases, and 30 bases separated the two germline ends. The CDR3 nucleotides read TGTGCCAGCAGCGTTTGGTACGGGGGCATGTTCGACAAGGCGGAAAAACTGTTTTTT. Its translation is CASSVWYGGMFDKAEKLFF.

The V and J genes are TRBV6-5 and TRBJ2-7, with a tentative D call TRBD1 (6 bases). The ends were cut back, 1 base at V and 7 bases at J, with 17 bases in the middle. CDR1 and CDR2 (germline): MNHEY, SVGAGI. This CDR3 is built from 15 residues. CDR3 nucleotides: TGTGCCAGCAGTTACTACCGGGACACTACCAGGGAGCAGTACTTC. It codes for CASSYYRDTTREQYF.

This clone was seen only once. The CDR3 DNA sequence: TGTGCCAGCAGAGTTTCCAGCAGCTCCTACGAGCAGTACTTC. Translating gives CASRVSSSSYEQYF. The gene calls are TRBV6-4 and TRBJ2-7; no reliable D call. Trimming took 6 bases from V and 0 from J, leaving 12 bases between them. Per germline, CDR1 MRHNA and CDR2 SNTAGT. The CDR3 contains 14 residues.

The gene calls are TRBV27 and TRBJ2-2, with D unresolved. Germline lookup yields CDR1 MNHEY and CDR2 SMNVEV (reference sequence). V shed 5 bases and J shed 2 bases, with 15 bases lying between them. This CDR3 spans 16 amino acids. CDR3 sequence: CASSLFRPKNTGELFF. For the CDR3, the DNA is TGTGCCAGCAGTCTTTTTCGGCCCAAAAACACCGGGGAGCTGTTTTTT.

The chain couples TRBV19 to TRBJ1-2; 12 nucleotides agree with TRBD1. The V gene end was trimmed by 5 bases and the J gene end by 7 bases; junction bases not matched to a gene: 5. The CDR3 is made up of 14 amino acids. Per the germline V gene, CDR1 is LNHDA and CDR2 is SQIVND (reference sequence). Written as DNA, the CDR3 is TGTGCCAGTAGTCCGGGACAGGGGGCGAGTGGCTACACCTTC. Its protein is CASSPGQGASGYTF.

The CDR3 region is CASSLLGTDANTEAFF. CDR3 DNA sequence: TGCGCCAGCAGCTTATTAGGGACAGATGCGAACACTGAAGCTTTCTTT. This sequence joins TRBV5-1 and TRBJ1-1, with TRBD1 identical over 7 bases. CDR1 and CDR2 from the germline V gene are SGHRS and YFSETQ. V was pared by 2 bases and J by 1 base, with 8 bases of the junction left unmatched. The CDR3 has 16 amino acids.

The chain links TRBV25-1 to TRBJ1-2, with D perhaps TRBD1 (6 bases). Trimming cost V 5 bases and J 7 bases, with 8 bases left between them. The CDR3 loop spans 11 amino acids. Germline V lookup: CDR1 MGHDK, CDR2 SYGVNS. The CDR3 nucleotides are TGTGCCAGCAGTCCAGGGGTTGGCTACACCTTC. Translation gives CASSPGVGYTF.

The V gene is TRBV7-9, the J gene TRBJ1-5, with unresolved D. CDR1 is SEHNR, CDR2 FQNEAQ, per germline (reference sequence). This CDR3 is built from 16 residues. V was clipped by 4 bases and J by 6 bases, with 19 bases between them. This CDR3 is CASSSSIIGDGQPQHF. The CDR3 coding sequence is TGTGCCAGCAGCTCAAGTATAATCGGCGATGGTCAGCCCCAGCATTTT.

The chain recombines TRBV2 with TRBJ2-7; D might be TRBD2 (6 bases). This CDR3 is built from 14 residues. V lost 4 bases and J 6 bases, leaving 16 bases between the germline ends. Germline CDR1 SNHLY, CDR2 FYNNEI. CDR3: CASSVETSVSEQYF. In DNA, the CDR3 is TGTGCCAGCAGTGTAGAGACTAGTGTGTCCGAGCAGTACTTC. Using reference TRBV2 and TRBJ2-7 for the parts outside the CDR3, the full variable domain is EPEVTQTPSHQVTQMGQEVILRCVPISNHLYFYWYRQILGQKVEFLVSFYNNEISEKSEIFDDQFSVERPDGSNFTLKIRSTKLEDSAMYFCASSVETSVSEQYFGPGTRLTVT.

The rearrangement links TRBV5-4 to TRBJ1-2; 9 bases fit TRBD1. CDR3 size: 16 residues. Trimming took 3 bases from V and 9 from J; bases not matched to a gene: 15. CDR1 is SGHNT, CDR2 YYREEE, per germline (reference sequence). This chain's CDR3 is CASSSGGGTGSRRYTF. CDR3 DNA sequence: TGTGCCAGCAGCTCCGGGGGGGGGACAGGGTCTCGTCGCTACACCTTC. The whole variable domain, remainder taken from reference TRBV5-4 and TRBJ1-2, is ETGVTQSPTHLIKTRGQQVTLRCSSQSGHNTVSWYQQALGQGPQFIFQYYREEENGRGNFPPRFSGLQFPNYSSELNVNALELDDSALYLCASSSGGGTGSRRYTFGSGTRLTVV.